These 8 T cell receptor beta chains came from one sample sequenced in a study of shared clonotypes between healthy human individuals. The repertoire was sequenced with immunoSEQ multiplex PCR; TCRdb's copy has only in-frame clones and lacks some. The sample carries about 690,000 clones, 80% to 95% recorded once. Sample: memory CD8+ T cells from PBMCs. Subset defined: CD45RO+ cells pooled with CCR7-negative TemRA cells. The receptors shown here come from a man younger than 35 in good health. Some clones in this sample may be carry-over from other donors' samples.

The chain is built from TRBV13 and TRBJ2-7; 13 bases fit TRBD2. The CDR3 runs to 18 residues. Germline V gene lookup returns CDR1 PRHDT and CDR2 FYEKMQ (reference sequence). Losses at the gene ends were 0 bases for V and 2 bases for J; bases not matched to a gene: 7. CDR3 amino acids: CASSLGTSGTSGTYEQYF. The CDR3 nucleotides are TGTGCCAGCAGCTTAGGGACCTCCGGGACTAGCGGGACCTACGAGCAGTACTTC.

V gene TRBV19 combines with J gene TRBJ2-7; D might be TRBD1 (6 bases). Per the germline V gene, CDR1 is LNHDA and CDR2 is SQIVND (reference sequence). The V end was cut by 3 bases, the J end by 5 bases, with 8 bases between. CDR3 size: 12 residues. The CDR3 loop reads CASSIWGHEQYF. The CDR3 DNA follows: TGTGCCAGTAGTATTTGGGGGCACGAGCAGTACTTC. Full variable domain (rest looked up from reference TRBV19 and TRBJ2-7): DGGITQSPKYLFRKEGQNVTLSCEQNLNHDAMYWYRQDPGQGLRLIYYSQIVNDFQKGDIAEGYSVSREKKESFPLTVTSAQKNPTAFYLCASSIWGHEQYFGPGTRLTVT.

The chain is built from TRBV9 and TRBJ2-7; 8 bases agree with TRBD1. The junction had 5 bases not matched to a gene; V was cut back by 3 bases and J by 3 bases. Germline V gene lookup returns CDR1 SGDLS and CDR2 YYNGEE. The CDR3 is 14 residues long. CDR3 protein: CASSEGQGFYEQYF. The CDR3 nucleotides read TGTGCCAGCAGCGAAGGACAGGGTTTCTACGAGCAGTACTTC.

The chain has TRBV27 and TRBJ2-3; TRBD2 is a possible D gene (6 bases). The germline V gene has CDR1 MNHEY and CDR2 SMNVEV (reference sequence). The ends were cut back, 5 bases at V and 0 bases at J, with 15 bases in the middle. CDR3 size: 16 residues. DNA for the CDR3: TGTGCCAGCAGTCAAACTAGCAGAACTAGCACAGATACGCAGTATTTT. This translates into CASSQTSRTSTDTQYF.

J is TRBJ2-3 and V is TRBV28; D remains unclear. With 6 bases removed from V and 3 bases from J, the gap between germline ends came to 13 bases. This CDR3 contains 14 residues. Germline CDR1 MDHEN, CDR2 SYDVKM. The CDR3 spells CASSDGRRTDTQYF. Here the CDR3 DNA reads TGTGCCAGCAGCGACGGACGTCGAACAGATACGCAGTATTTT.

V and J are TRBV11-2 and TRBJ2-7, with D maybe TRBD1 (6 bases). CDR3 size: 16 residues. Germline CDR1 is SGHAT and CDR2 is FQNNGV. Trimming left V 4 bases short and J 0 bases short, with 16 bases between. Written as DNA, the CDR3 is TGTGCCAGCAGCTCGCCCGGGACATTGACCTCCTACGAGCAGTACTTC. It specifies CASSSPGTLTSYEQYF.

A remark on this clone: Its ends do not fully match the called genes, so a read error is possible. The J gene is TRBJ2-7, the V gene TRBV7-9; TRBD2 is a possible D gene (5 bases). The CDR3 length is 12 residues. Germline lookup yields CDR1 SEHNR and CDR2 FQNEAQ (reference sequence). CDR3 sequence: CASRFGGYEQYF. The DNA for the CDR3 is TGTGCCAGCCGCTTTGGAGGCTACGAGCAGTACTTC.

The chain employs TRBV7-9 and TRBJ1-5; D is undetermined. The ends were cut back, 1 base at V and 5 bases at J, with 9 bases in the middle. The CDR3 is 14 amino acids. Germline values: CDR1 SEHNR, CDR2 FQNEAQ (reference sequence). The CDR3 loop reads CASSLDSFYQPQHF. The CDR3 nucleotides are TGTGCCAGCAGCTTAGACAGTTTTTATCAGCCCCAGCATTTT. Full variable domain (rest looked up from reference TRBV7-9 and TRBJ1-5): DTGVSQNPRHKITKRGQNVTFRCDPISEHNRLYWYRQTLGQGPEFLTYFQNEAQLEKSRLLSDRFSAERPKGSFSTLEIQRTEQGDSAMYLCASSLDSFYQPQHFGDGTRLSIL.